This T cell receptor beta chain was sequenced for a study of blood T cell repertoires in COVID-19. On the study more broadly: The analysed material was cDNA or gDNA that came from T cells, B-cell-depleted T cells, or PBMCs.

In the authors' methods: Estimates of nucleated cell counts were drawn from the amplification of reference gene primers. Libraries were prepared by immunoSEQ multiplex PCR; TCRdb keeps only in-frame clonotypes and omits some of them. V, J and clone size are taken as reported in that table, and D and trimming were inferred from the DNA itself. The table shows hundreds of thousands of clones, with around 89% occurring only once. This study enrolled people aged roughly 18 to 100 from 24 US geographic areas. Participants' own reports of clinical history determined their cohort assignment. V gave up 3 bases and J gave up 6 bases, with 9 bases separating them. This CDR3 spans 12 amino acids. Germline V lookup: CDR1 SGHNT, CDR2 YYREEE (reference sequence).

Sequencing was done on a sample of PBMCs or T cells enriched from blood (not recorded which). This TCR was recovered from a woman aged 40 to 50 with acute COVID-19. V gene TRBV5-4 combines with J gene TRBJ1-1, with D possibly being TRBD1 (6 bases). The CDR3 loop reads CASSYGQSEAFF. The CDR3 nucleotides read TGTGCCAGCAGCTATGGACAGTCTGAAGCTTTCTTT.